The 14 T cell receptor beta chains presented below share a single source sample, sequenced in a study of blood T cell repertoires in COVID-19. Measured with immunoSEQ multiplex PCR; TCRdb has only the in-frame clones, and not every one. The sample contains hundreds of thousands of clones, around 92% of which appear only once. Input material: peripheral blood. These TCRs come from a woman in her twenties or thirties with COVID-19, enrolled during active disease.

The chain recombines TRBV5-1 with TRBJ2-2; 7 positions match TRBD2. CDR3 length equals 15 residues. Germline-derived CDR1 and CDR2 are SGHRS and YFSETQ. Losses at the gene ends were 10 bases for V and 0 bases for J; bases not matched to a gene: 9. The CDR3 DNA is TGCGCCTCCCAGTGGGGGGGGACGAACACCGGGGAGCTGTTTTTT. It translates to CASQWGGTNTGELFF.

The rearrangement uses TRBV3-1 (or the pseudogene TRBV3-2) and TRBJ2-5; D unresolved. Germline CDR1 is LGHDT and CDR2 is YNNKEL (reference sequence). CDR3 length: 10 residues. Between the trimmed V and J ends, which lost 8 bases and 1 base, there was a span of 2 bases. The CDR3 loop is CASLQETQYF. The CDR3 DNA reads as TGTGCCAGCCTCCAAGAGACCCAGTACTTC.

This chain uses TRBV6-5 with TRBJ2-7; maybe TRBD1 (5 bases). Trimming left V 2 bases short and J 6 bases short, with 11 bases between. Germline assignment: CDR1 MNHEY and CDR2 SVGAGI. This CDR3 is built from 13 residues. The CDR3 is CASSYPGIGEQYF. The CDR3 bases are TGTGCCAGCAGTTACCCAGGGATCGGCGAGCAGTACTTC.

This clone was seen once. V gene TRBV28 combines with J gene TRBJ1-2; maybe TRBD1 (6 bases). Deletions cut 2 bases from V and 7 bases from J, with 11 bases between. The CDR3 spans 13 residues. CDR1 and CDR2 (germline): MDHEN, SYDVKM. CDR3 DNA sequence: TGTGCCAGCAGTTTACAATACAGGGCTGGCTACACCTTC. Its translation is CASSLQYRAGYTF.

The chain has TRBV5-6 and TRBJ2-5, with TRBD2 as a possible D gene (7 bases). Trimming took 4 bases from V and 4 from J, leaving 11 bases between them. The CDR3 covers 13 residues. Germline lookup yields CDR1 SGHDT and CDR2 YYEEEE. The CDR3, as DNA: TGTGCCAGCAGCCTAAGGGGGGGAGAGACCCAGTACTTC. The encoded protein is CASSLRGGETQYF.

The table lists this clone with a count of one. The CDR3 sequence: CASSLGGTYNEQFF. The CDR3 DNA reads as TGTGCCAGCAGCTTAGGGGGCACATACAATGAGCAGTTCTTC. The chain couples TRBV11-2 to TRBJ2-1, with D possibly being TRBD1 (5 bases). The CDR3 length is 14 residues. Trimming removed 1 base at V and 4 bases at J, with 8 bases between. Looked up from germline, CDR1 is SGHAT and CDR2 is FQNNGV.

CDR3 DNA: TGTGCCTCTGGGGCGACAGGGACCTTGAGTGGCTACACCTTC. Translating gives CASGATGTLSGYTF. The chain couples TRBV6-5 to TRBJ1-2; 7 nucleotides line up with TRBD1. V shed 11 bases, J shed 7 bases, and the junction held 16 bases outside the gene matches. CDR3 length: 14 residues. CDR1 MNHEY and CDR2 SVGAGI come from the germline V gene.

The J gene is TRBJ1-2, the V gene TRBV9; 12 bases align to TRBD1. The CDR3 is 14 residues long. Germline CDR1 is SGDLS and CDR2 is YYNGEE. V shed 3 bases, J shed 7 bases, and the junction held 4 bases outside the gene matches. CDR3 in amino acids: CASSARDRGLGYTF. CDR3 coding DNA: TGTGCCAGCAGCGCGAGGGACAGGGGGCTTGGCTACACCTTC. Full variable domain (rest looked up from reference TRBV9 and TRBJ1-2): DSGVTQTPKHLITATGQRVTLRCSPRSGDLSVYWYQQSLDQGLQFLIQYYNGEERAKGNILERFSAQQFPDLHSELNLSSLELGDSALYFCASSARDRGLGYTFGSGTRLTVV.

This clone has just a few counts. The rearrangement joins TRBV5-1 to TRBJ1-1, with D uncertain. The CDR3 is 14 residues long. Per the germline V gene, CDR1 is SGHRS and CDR2 is YFSETQ. V lost 0 bases and J 4 bases, leaving 10 bases between the germline ends. CDR3 sequence (DNA): TGCGCCAGCAGCTTGGATCCGGGTAGCACTGAAGCTTTCTTT. Its protein product is CASSLDPGSTEAFF.

The chain combines TRBV28 with TRBJ1-6, with 8 bases that match TRBD1. J was trimmed by 14 bases and V by 1 base; bases with no gene match: 7. The CDR3 length is 14 residues. Germline values: CDR1 MDHEN, CDR2 SYDVKM. The CDR3 reads CASSLFPGQASLHF. The DNA for the CDR3 is TGTGCCAGCAGTTTATTCCCGGGACAGGCGTCCCTCCACTTT. Full variable domain (rest looked up from reference TRBV28 and TRBJ1-6): DVKVTQSSRYLVKRTGEKVFLECVQDMDHENMFWYRQDPGLGLRLIYFSYDVKMKEKGDIPEGYSVSREKKERFSLILESASTNQTSMYLCASSLFPGQASLHFGNGTRLTVT.

The V and J genes are TRBV7-9 and TRBJ1-3; D perhaps matches TRBD1 (6 bases). The CDR3 has 19 amino acids. Trimming removed 5 bases at V and 0 bases at J, with 23 bases between. CDR1 and CDR2 (germline): SEHNR, FQNEAQ (reference sequence). The CDR3 nucleotides read TGTGCCAGCAGCCAACCCGACAGGCGAGCTACGGGCTCTGGAAACACCATATATTTT. Protein: CASSQPDRRATGSGNTIYF.

This rearrangement joins TRBV14 to TRBJ2-2, with TRBD1 matching over 9 bases. V dropped 3 bases and J dropped 5; count of bases not matched to a gene: 7. Germline CDR1 reads SGHDN; CDR2 reads FVKESK. The CDR3 covers 16 residues. In nucleotides, the CDR3 is TGTGCCAGCAGCCAGTGGACAGGGGTGAGAACCGGGGAGCTGTTTTTT. Residues: CASSQWTGVRTGELFF.

This chain connects TRBV7-2 to TRBJ2-7; 9 bases match TRBD2. The CDR3 spans 17 residues. V shed 5 bases and J 2 bases; nucleotides not matched to a gene: 13. Germline CDR1 reads SGHTA; CDR2 reads FQGNSA. CDR3 nucleotides: TGTGCCAGCAGCCACAGGGTTAGCGGGGGCTTTCCCTACGAGCAGTACTTC. Translated, it gives CASSHRVSGGFPYEQYF.

This clone was seen a few times. The chain couples TRBV10-2 to TRBJ2-7, with TRBD2 matching over 10 bases. The CDR3 loop spans 15 amino acids. Unmatched junction bases numbered 7, after V lost 6 bases and J lost 2 bases. Germline CDR1 WSHSY, CDR2 SAAADI. The CDR3 loop reads CASRVAGGAAYEQYF. The CDR3 nucleotides are TGCGCCAGCAGAGTAGCGGGGGGTGCCGCCTACGAGCAGTACTTC.